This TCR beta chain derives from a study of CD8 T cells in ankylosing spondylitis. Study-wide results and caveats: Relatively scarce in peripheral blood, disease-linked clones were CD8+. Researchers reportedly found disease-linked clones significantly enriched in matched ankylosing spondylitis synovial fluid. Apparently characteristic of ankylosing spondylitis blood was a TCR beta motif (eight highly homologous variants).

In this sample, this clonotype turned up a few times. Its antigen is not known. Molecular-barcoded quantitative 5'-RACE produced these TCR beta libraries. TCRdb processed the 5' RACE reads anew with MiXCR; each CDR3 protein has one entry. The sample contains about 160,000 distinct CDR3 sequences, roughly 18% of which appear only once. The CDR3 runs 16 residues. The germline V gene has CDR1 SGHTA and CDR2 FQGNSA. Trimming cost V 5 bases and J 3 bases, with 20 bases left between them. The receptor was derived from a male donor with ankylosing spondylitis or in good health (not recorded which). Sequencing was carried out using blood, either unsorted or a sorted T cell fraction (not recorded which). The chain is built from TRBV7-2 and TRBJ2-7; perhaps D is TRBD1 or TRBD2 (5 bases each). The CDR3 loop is CASSPSGGRDGYEQYF. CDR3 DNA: TGTGCCAGCAGCCCGTCAGGAGGCAGGGATGGCTACGAGCAGTACTTC. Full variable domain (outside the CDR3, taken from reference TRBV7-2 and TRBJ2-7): GAGVSQSPSNKVTEKGKDVELRCDPISGHTALYWYRQSLGQGLEFLIYFQGNSAPDKSGLPSDRFSAERTGGSVSTLTIQRTQQEDSAVYLCASSPSGGRDGYEQYFGPGTRLTVT.